Detailed here is one TCR beta chain. These data belong to a study of blood T cell repertoires in COVID-19. Across the study: Acute and convalescent COVID-19 samples came from the United States, Italy and Spain. PBMCs, B-cell-depleted T cells, or T cells provided the cDNA or gDNA that made up the material.

Sequencing used immunoSEQ multiplex PCR; TCRdb keeps in-frame clones, though not all of them. This sample has under 250,000 clones, with around 84% found just once. V shed 5 bases and J shed 4 bases, with 15 bases lying between them. The CDR3 extends over 15 amino acids. Germline CDR1 MNHNY, CDR2 SVGAGI (reference sequence). The sample comprised peripheral blood. This receptor was identified in a man aged 50 or older with active or convalescent COVID-19. This chain links TRBV6-6 with TRBJ1-3, with D perhaps TRBD1 (5 bases). CDR3 in amino acids: CASSRLEGQGNTIYF. CDR3 DNA sequence: TGTGCCAGCAGTCGCTTGGAGGGGCAAGGAAACACCATATATTTT.